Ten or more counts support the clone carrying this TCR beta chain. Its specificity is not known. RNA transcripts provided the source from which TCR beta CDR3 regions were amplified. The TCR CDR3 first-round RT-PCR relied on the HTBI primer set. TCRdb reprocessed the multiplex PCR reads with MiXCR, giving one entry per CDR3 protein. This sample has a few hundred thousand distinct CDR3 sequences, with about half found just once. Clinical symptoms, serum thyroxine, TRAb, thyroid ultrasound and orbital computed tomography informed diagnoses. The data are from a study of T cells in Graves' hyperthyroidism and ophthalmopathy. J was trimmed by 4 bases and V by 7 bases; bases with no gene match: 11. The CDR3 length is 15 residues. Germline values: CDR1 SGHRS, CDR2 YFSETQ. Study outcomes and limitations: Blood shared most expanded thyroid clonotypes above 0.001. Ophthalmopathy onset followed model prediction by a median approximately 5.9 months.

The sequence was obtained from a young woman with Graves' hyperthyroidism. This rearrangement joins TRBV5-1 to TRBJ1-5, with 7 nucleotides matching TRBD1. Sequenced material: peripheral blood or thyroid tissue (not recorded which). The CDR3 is CASLTTGTINQPQHF. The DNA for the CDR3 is TGCGCCAGCTTAACGACAGGGACAATTAATCAGCCCCAGCATTTT. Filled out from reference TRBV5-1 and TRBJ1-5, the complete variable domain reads KAGVTQTPRYLIKTRGQQVTLSCSPISGHRSVSWYQQTPGQGLQFLFEYFSETQRNKGNFPGRFSGRQFSNSRSEMNVSTLELGDSALYLCASLTTGTINQPQHFGDGTRLSIL.